This TCR beta chain was sequenced for a study of regulatory T cells in long-lasting Graves disease. Overall study context: Persistent Graves' disease meant over 5 years of antithyroid drugs with positive TSH receptor antibodies. Study-wide findings and caveats: Researchers examined only peripheral blood and not thyroid tissue. More public clonotypes were shared by persistent patients (about 2,700) than by new patients (roughly 930).

Both iRepertoire HTBI primers and Arm-PCR of CDR3 regions were used to build the TCR beta libraries. Each CDR3 protein gets one entry after TCRdb re-called the multiplex PCR reads with MiXCR. The profile shows about 470,000 distinct CDR3 sequences, about a fifth of them singletons. The V end lost 4 bases, the J end lost 8 bases, and 19 bases lay between the germline ends. This CDR3 comprises 15 residues. The germline gives CDR1 SGHDT, CDR2 YYEEEE. Comments on this clonotype: As yet, its antigen is unknown.

This sample's time point: persistent/refractory GD, antithyroid drugs over 5 years with positive TRAb. The TCR library was made from RNA that had been extracted from PBMCs in TRIzol. The chain is built from TRBV5-6 and TRBJ1-5; tentative D call: TRBD1 (6 bases). The clonotype comes from a female donor with Graves disease. This specimen was peripheral blood mononuclear cells (PBMCs), taken when the disease was refractory, from a patient treated with antithyroid drugs. CDR3 nucleotides: TGTGCCAGCAGCGCTCAACAGGGAGACGGTAAGCCCCAGCATTTT. The encoded protein is CASSAQQGDGKPQHF.